This T cell receptor (beta chain) was identified in a study of T cells after yellow fever vaccination. This CDR3 region has 14 residues. Germline lookup yields CDR1 SGHTA and CDR2 FQGTGA. V lost 6 bases, J lost 5 bases, and 15 bases lay in between. Regarding this clonotype: Its antigen is unknown.

Findings and limits, study-wide: High-abundance clonotypes from the bulk population could contaminate FACS-sorted repertoires.

Each CDR3 protein gets one entry after TCRdb re-called the 5' RACE reads with MiXCR. The table has around 200,000 distinct CDR3 sequences, roughly 11% seen once; the top ten hold about 38%. The sequences come from CD8+ T cells sorted from PBMCs, collected 15 days after the yellow fever booster vaccination. The V gene is TRBV7-3, the J gene TRBJ2-3, with D possibly being TRBD1 (7 bases). This TCR came from a man aged 18 to 30 who received the YFV17D yellow fever vaccine. CDR3 protein: CASRSSGGRDTQYF. The CDR3 DNA sequence: TGTGCCAGCAGGTCTTCAGGGGGGCGAGATACGCAGTATTTT.